Sequencing of this T cell receptor (beta chain) was carried out in a study of CD4 T cells in lung cancer (dated by TCRdb to 2018 to 2020). In the study overall: To find responses to candidate mutation-encoded neoepitopes, the study screened blood T cells from NSCLC patients and isolated neoantigen-specific CD4+ T-cell clones and TCRs. Tumor and non-adjacent lung tissue were obtained from a handful of patients undergoing curative-intent resections for stage I-III non-small cell lung cancer. Deep sequencing of TCRB was used to follow the frequency of neoantigen-specific clonotypes in tumor resections, non-adjacent lung and cultured T-cell products. Treatments received by the patients before blood donation included platinum chemotherapy, and some patients received nivolumab or pembrolizumab. Aged 60 to 69 when blood was donated, the resected patients, most of whom were former smokers, had either lung adenocarcinoma or squamous cell carcinoma. Broader findings and caveats from the paper: Some blood-derived responses might reflect in vitro priming of naive T cells or cross-reactivity rather than memory responses to the cancer.

The library was built by means of the immunoSEQ multiplex PCR assay. DNA was isolated using Qiagen DNeasy or QIAamp micro DNA kits, and TCRB was sequenced using the Adaptive Biotechnology human TCRB sequencing kit. Sequencing of TCRB libraries was performed on an Illumina MiSeq. The original methods were these. The kit provider's software was used to analyze TCRB sequence data, and Fisher's exact test was used to test clonotype templates for tumor enrichment. TCRdb obtained this table from immuneACCESS and retained in-frame rearrangements with V and J assigned. These tables miss some clones; where compared with another copy, unresolved V genes account for less than half of the shortfall, and the remainder is unexplained. The D gene and trimming were derived from the DNA, and the V and J assignments and clone size from that table. The sample table shows more than 9,000 clones, and about 62% are seen once. About 16% of the sample is taken by the ten largest.

The germline V gene provides CDR1 MNHEY and CDR2 SVGAGI. V was cut back by 2 bases and J by 9 bases, leaving a gap of 11 bases between them. Including cysteine and phenylalanine, the CDR3 has 13 amino acids. The read is trimmed to its CDR3 DNA, 39 bases read in frame from base 1. Worth noting for this clone: Its antigen is unknown. One base away there is no much larger clone; base qualities are not given.

Non-adjacent lung tissue was taken as far as possible from the malignant lesion, at least 3 cm away, from the same resection. The sample taken for sequencing was normal lung tissue taken away from the tumor. This chain is built from TRBV6-5 and TRBJ1-5; the D gene is not confidently resolved. The sequence derives from a man aged 55 to 70 with non-small cell lung cancer. The CDR3 region reads CASSYGSLGPQHF. The DNA sequence is given as TGTGCCAGCAGTTACGGTAGTCTAGGGCCCCAGCATTTT.